A selection of T cell receptor beta chains follows, all from one sample in a study of blood T cell repertoires in COVID-19. Profiled with immunoSEQ multiplex PCR; TCRdb holds only in-frame clones, not every one. The sample has about 190,000 clones, approximately 84% seen once. The sample taken for sequencing was peripheral blood. These receptors all stem from a woman in her 70s with active or convalescent COVID-19. Each CDR3 is given with its conserved first and last residue. The order of the fields is clone size, D gene, J gene, V gene, CDR3 protein, CDR3 DNA. The D gene is left open where the match is weak. Not all rows give a size; the values are once, few, many and, for expanded clones, a class.

>few|TRBD1|TRBJ1-1|TRBV7-8
CASSLGWTGSNTEAFF
TGTGCCAGCAGCTTAGGATGGACAGGGTCGAACACTGAAGCTTTCTTT
>-|-|TRBJ2-7|TRBV6-2/TRBV6-3
CASSYGLPDEQYF
TGTGCCAGCAGTTACGGGCTACCCGACGAGCAGTACTTC
>-|-|TRBJ2-1|TRBV4-2
CASSQVVGPYNEQFF
TGTGCCAGCAGCCAAGTTGTCGGTCCATACAATGAGCAGTTCTTC
>-|-|TRBJ2-7|TRBV7-9
CASSFPSNGEQYF
TGTGCCAGCAGCTTTCCCTCGAACGGCGAGCAGTACTTC
>-|-|TRBJ2-7|TRBV6-5
CASSYQGRGSYEQYF
TGTGCCAGCAGTTACCAGGGGAGAGGAAGCTACGAGCAGTACTTC
>-|-|TRBJ2-3|TRBV11-2
CASSVGDTQYF
TGTGCCAGCAGCGTGGGCGATACGCAGTATTTT
>-|-|TRBJ2-7|TRBV6-1
CASSDLTGRYEQYF
TGTGCCAGCAGTGATTTGACAGGCAGGTACGAGCAGTACTTC
>-|-|TRBJ1-5|TRBV5-1
CASSLDPTGQPQHF
TGCGCCAGCAGCTTGGACCCCACGGGTCAGCCCCAGCATTTT
>-|-|TRBJ2-4|TRBV6-5
CAVLAKNIQYF
TGTGCCGTTCTGGCCAAAAACATTCAGTACTTC
>once|-|TRBJ1-3|TRBV6-5
CASSYSYGNTIYF
TGTGCCAGCAGTTACAGCTACGGAAACACCATATATTTT
>-|TRBD2|TRBJ2-3|TRBV24-1
CATSPSGSAADTQYF
TGTGCCACCAGCCCCAGCGGGAGTGCAGCAGATACGCAGTATTTT
>-|-|TRBJ1-2|TRBV19
CASSEAGHGYTF
TGTGCCAGTAGTGAGGCGGGACATGGCTACACCTTC
>-|TRBD1|TRBJ2-1|TRBV4-1
CASSQDPKGQGAGRGSYNEQFF
TGCGCCAGCAGCCAAGATCCCAAAGGACAGGGGGCGGGAAGAGGATCCTACAATGAGCAGTTCTTC
>-|TRBD2|TRBJ2-1|TRBV10-1
CASSEVTSGRNEQFF
TGCGCCAGCAGTGAAGTGACTAGCGGGAGAAATGAGCAGTTCTTC
>-|-|TRBJ1-6|TRBV5-1
CASSPEWHHNSPLHF
TGCGCCAGCAGCCCTGAATGGCACCATAATTCACCCCTCCACTTT
>-|TRBD2|TRBJ2-7|TRBV15
CATSSPTSGTPYEQYF
TGTGCCACCAGCAGCCCTACTAGCGGGACTCCCTACGAGCAGTACTTC
>-|-|TRBJ2-7|TRBV14
CASSQQGFYEQYF
TGTGCCAGCAGCCAGCAGGGTTTCTACGAGCAGTACTTC
>-|TRBD1|TRBJ1-2|TRBV5-1
CASSLGQGFGGYTF
TGCGCCAGCAGCTTGGGACAGGGATTCGGAGGCTACACCTTC
>-|-|TRBJ1-1|TRBV12-2
CASLQDRGNTEAFF
TGTGCAAGTCTCCAAGACAGGGGGAACACTGAAGCTTTCTTT
>-|TRBD2|TRBJ2-7|TRBV5-1
CASSFGEILAKQYF
TGCGCCAGCAGCTTTGGGGAAATACTAGCGAAGCAGTACTTC
>-|-|TRBJ2-1|TRBV12-5
CASGPEANEQFF
TGTGCTAGTGGTCCGGAAGCGAATGAGCAGTTCTTC
>-|TRBD1|TRBJ1-1|TRBV11-2
CASSLRQGALNTEAFF
TGTGCCAGCAGCTTACGGCAGGGGGCTTTGAACACTGAAGCTTTCTTT
>-|TRBD1|TRBJ2-7|TRBV15
CATSRVGDRDEQYF
TGTGCCACCAGCAGAGTAGGGGACAGGGACGAGCAGTACTTC
>-|TRBD1|TRBJ2-2|TRBV2
CASIPGTGYTGELFF
TGTGCCAGCATCCCCGGGACAGGGTACACCGGGGAGCTGTTTTTT
>-|-|TRBJ2-3|TRBV3-1/TRBV3-2
CASSQTPRGRGDTQYF
TGTGCCAGCAGCCAAACCCCCAGGGGACGGGGAGATACGCAGTATTTT
>-|-|TRBJ1-4|TRBV5-4
CASSRDGQGEKLFF
TGTGCCAGCAGCCGGGACGGCCAGGGGGAAAAACTGTTTTTT